The 27 T cell receptor beta chains given below trace back to one sample, sequenced in a study of cytomegalovirus exposure and HLA in healthy donors. The PCR employed 60 Vbeta primers together with 13 Jbeta primers. The repertoire was sequenced with immunoSEQ multiplex PCR; TCRdb's copy has only in-frame clones and lacks some. The sample lists around 180,000 clones; roughly 85% were seen once. Source material: PBMCs. The receptors derive from a boy between 2 and 10 years old in good health and CMV-seronegative.

The rearrangement links TRBV28 to TRBJ2-2; D is uncertain. CDR1 and CDR2 (germline): MDHEN, SYDVKM. V was pared by 6 bases and J by 1 base, with 12 bases between. The length of the CDR3 is 15 residues. CDR3 in amino acids: CASSNLTWNTGELFF. CDR3 bases: TGTGCCAGCAGCAACCTCACATGGAACACCGGGGAGCTGTTTTTT. Supplemented by reference TRBV28 and TRBJ2-2, the full variable domain reads DVKVTQSSRYLVKRTGEKVFLECVQDMDHENMFWYRQDPGLGLRLIYFSYDVKMKEKGDIPEGYSVSREKKERFSLILESASTNQTSMYLCASSNLTWNTGELFFGEGSRLTVL.

The sample holds a few counts of this clone. The chain carries TRBV2 and TRBJ2-2, with 7 bases identical to TRBD1. The ends lost 3 bases at V and 3 bases at J; junction bases unmatched: 7. Germline CDR1 and CDR2: SNHLY and FYNNEI. The CDR3 runs to 16 residues. This chain's CDR3 is CASSDSTGLDTGELFF. Here the CDR3 DNA reads TGTGCCAGCAGTGATTCGACAGGGCTGGACACCGGGGAGCTGTTTTTT.

The rearrangement uses TRBV6-1 and TRBJ1-2; 8 nucleotides line up with TRBD1. The CDR3 spans 14 residues. The ends lost 6 bases at V and 4 bases at J; junction bases unmatched: 7. CDR1 and CDR2 from the germline V gene are MNHNS and SASEGT. CDR3 region: CASSGQGSGYGYTF. The CDR3 DNA reads TGTGCCAGCAGCGGACAGGGCTCGGGCTATGGCTACACCTTC.

V and J are TRBV6-5 and TRBJ1-2, with 7 bases aligning to TRBD1. Per germline, CDR1 MNHEY and CDR2 SVGAGI. CDR3 length: 13 amino acids. Trimming removed 3 bases from V and 6 bases from J; junction bases left unmatched: 4. The CDR3 region has the DNA TGTGCCAGCAGTTATGTGCAGGGGGATGGCTACACCTTC. The encoded protein is CASSYVQGDGYTF.

In its sample, this clone was seen a few times. The chain joins TRBV5-1 to TRBJ2-5; 11 positions match TRBD2. Trimming took 0 bases from V and 2 from J; bases not matched to a gene: 0. This CDR3 comprises 15 residues. Germline CDR1 reads SGHRS; CDR2 reads YFSETQ. The CDR3 region is CASSLVAGGQETQYF. The CDR3, as DNA: TGCGCCAGCAGCTTGGTAGCGGGGGGGCAAGAGACCCAGTACTTC.

V usage is TRBV2 and J usage is TRBJ2-3; 8 bases match TRBD2. V lost 0 bases to trimming and J lost 3 bases; unmatched junction nucleotides: 8. Looked up from germline, CDR1 is SNHLY and CDR2 is FYNNEI. The CDR3 extends over 17 amino acids. The CDR3 nucleotides read TGTGCCAGCAGTGAAGCGGGGCTAGCGGGCTTTACAGATACGCAGTATTTT. This encodes CASSEAGLAGFTDTQYF. Full variable domain (remainder filled in from reference TRBV2 and TRBJ2-3): EPEVTQTPSHQVTQMGQEVILRCVPISNHLYFYWYRQILGQKVEFLVSFYNNEISEKSEIFDDQFSVERPDGSNFTLKIRSTKLEDSAMYFCASSEAGLAGFTDTQYFGPGTRLTVL.

This clone was observed a single time. The chain has TRBV21-1 and TRBJ2-7; TRBD1 was called by the table and not checked on the DNA. TRBV21-1 is designated a pseudogene. The CDR3 spans 15 residues. The CDR3 DNA reads TGTGCCAGCAGCAAACCGACAGTCAGCTCCTACGAGCAGTACGTC. Translated, it gives CASSKPTVSSYEQYV.

This chain uses TRBV5-6 with TRBJ1-1; weak D call: TRBD1 (5 bases). V lost 0 bases and J lost 4, with 10 bases in between. The CDR3 covers 14 residues. Germline V gene sequence: CDR1 SGHDT, CDR2 YYEEEE. The CDR3 loop is CASSLGAGLTEAFF. The CDR3 DNA reads TGTGCCAGCAGCTTGGGGGCGGGGCTCACTGAAGCTTTCTTT.

This clone appeared a single time. The V call is TRBV6-5, the J call TRBJ2-7; 14 bases match TRBD2. Germline V gives CDR1 MNHEY, CDR2 SVGAGI. The CDR3 totals 12 residues. With V trimmed by 5 bases and J by 11 bases, 2 bases remained unmatched. The CDR3 spells CASSPTSGGEYF. The CDR3 region has the DNA TGTGCCAGCAGTCCGACTAGCGGGGGGGAGTACTTC.

This chain connects TRBV27 to TRBJ2-2; 10 bases line up with TRBD2. The CDR3 length is 14 residues. Germline V lookup: CDR1 MNHEY, CDR2 SMNVEV (reference sequence). Unmatched junction bases numbered 1, after V lost 3 bases and J lost 6 bases. The DNA for the CDR3 is TGTGCCAGCAGTTTGCTAGCGGGAGCCGGGGAGCTGTTTTTT. Amino acids: CASSLLAGAGELFF.

This clone was detected only once. This chain connects TRBV27 to TRBJ2-3; 11 bases agree with TRBD2. Germline-derived CDR1 and CDR2 are MNHEY and SMNVEV (reference sequence). V dropped 9 bases and J dropped 9; count of bases not matched to a gene: 5. This CDR3 spans 12 amino acids. The CDR3, as DNA: TGTGCCAGTGCAACTAGCGGGAGAACGCAGTATTTT. Translating it yields CASATSGRTQYF.

The chain is built from TRBV16 and TRBJ2-6; 12 bases are a match to TRBD1. Trimming at V came to 4 bases and at J to 2 bases, leaving 9 bases not matched to a gene. This CDR3 region has 19 residues. Germline loops: CDR1 KGHSY, CDR2 FQNENV. The DNA for the CDR3 is TGTGCCAGCAGCCCGCGATTAGGGACAGGGGGCGCTGGGGCCAACGTCCTGACTTTC. This translates into CASSPRLGTGGAGANVLTF.

Comment on this clone: The same CDR3 is also encoded by other DNA sequences in this sample. The rearrangement joins TRBV29-1 to TRBJ1-2; no firm D call. Germline values: CDR1 SQVTM, CDR2 ANQGSEA. V lost 4 bases and J lost 2, with 8 bases in between. There are 12 residues in the CDR3. The CDR3 sequence is CSVAGGNYGYTF. The CDR3 DNA follows: TGCAGCGTTGCCGGCGGAAACTATGGCTACACCTTC.

The chain joins TRBV28 to TRBJ1-5; D might be TRBD1 (6 bases). CDR3 length equals 15 residues. The germline CDR1 and CDR2 sequences are MDHEN and SYDVKM. With 6 bases removed from V and 1 base from J, the gap between germline ends came to 13 bases. The CDR3 loop is CASSNQGRSNQPQHF. CDR3 nucleotides: TGTGCCAGCAGCAACCAGGGGCGCAGCAATCAGCCCCAGCATTTT.

This clone was counted a few times. The chain combines TRBV2 with TRBJ1-1, with D unresolved. The V end lost 10 bases, the J end lost 0 bases, and 12 bases lay between the germline ends. Per germline, CDR1 SNHLY and CDR2 FYNNEI. This CDR3 is built from 13 residues. The CDR3 protein is CAIQTLMNTEAFF. CDR3 nucleotides: TGTGCCATTCAGACACTGATGAACACTGAAGCTTTCTTT. Full variable domain (rest looked up from reference TRBV2 and TRBJ1-1): EPEVTQTPSHQVTQMGQEVILRCVPISNHLYFYWYRQILGQKVEFLVSFYNNEISEKSEIFDDQFSVERPDGSNFTLKIRSTKLEDSAMYFCAIQTLMNTEAFFGQGTRLTVV.

The CDR3, as DNA: TGTGCCAGCAGTGAAGACAGAGCACCAGATACGCAGTATTTT. Amino acids: CASSEDRAPDTQYF. This rearrangement joins TRBV6-1 to TRBJ2-3; no clear D gene. With 1 base removed from V and 4 bases from J, the gap between germline ends came to 9 bases. The CDR3 sequence is 14 residues long. Germline assignment: CDR1 MNHNS and CDR2 SASEGT.

The chain couples TRBV5-6 to TRBJ1-4, with TRBD1 identical over 7 bases. The CDR3 is 14 residues long. The J segment lost 6 bases and the V segment lost 6 bases, leaving 8 bases of the junction unmatched. CDR1 SGHDT and CDR2 YYEEEE come from the germline V gene. For the CDR3, the DNA is TGTGCCAGCACCAGACAGGGTTTGGATGAAAAACTGTTTTTT. This sequence encodes CASTRQGLDEKLFF. Full variable domain (remainder filled in from reference TRBV5-6 and TRBJ1-4): DAGVTQSPTHLIKTRGQQVTLRCSPKSGHDTVSWYQQALGQGPQFIFQYYEEEERQRGNFPDRFSGHQFPNYSSELNVNALLLGDSALYLCASTRQGLDEKLFFGSGTQLSVL.

This clone was picked up a small number of times. The genes are TRBV7-9 and TRBJ2-1; 11 positions match TRBD2. Germline trimming cut 3 bases from V and 4 bases from J; bases unmatched to any gene: 8. The CDR3 loop spans 17 amino acids. The V gene's germline CDR1 is SEHNR and CDR2 FQNEAQ (reference sequence). The DNA of the CDR3 is TGTGCCAGCAGCTTCGACTCGGGACTAGCGGAATACAATGAGCAGTTCTTC. This gives the protein CASSFDSGLAEYNEQFF. Full variable domain (remainder filled in from reference TRBV7-9 and TRBJ2-1): DTGVSQNPRHKITKRGQNVTFRCDPISEHNRLYWYRQTLGQGPEFLTYFQNEAQLEKSRLLSDRFSAERPKGSFSTLEIQRTEQGDSAMYLCASSFDSGLAEYNEQFFGPGTRLTVL.

The chain is built from TRBV6-6 and TRBJ1-1; no reliable D call. CDR1 MNHNY and CDR2 SVGAGI come from the germline V gene (reference sequence). The CDR3 is made up of 13 amino acids. Trimming pared 5 bases from V and 0 bases from J, leaving 7 bases between. The DNA for the CDR3 is TGTGCCAGCAGTCGCCCAGTGAACACTGAAGCTTTCTTT. Its protein product is CASSRPVNTEAFF.

J is TRBJ2-5 and V is TRBV2; D perhaps matches TRBD2 (7 bases). The CDR3 covers 16 residues. The V gene's germline CDR1 is SNHLY and CDR2 FYNNEI. Trimming took off 11 bases at V and 0 bases at J, with 22 bases between the two ends. CDR3 loop: CAGRGARVRYQETQYF. CDR3 DNA sequence: TGTGCCGGACGGGGGGCCCGCGTGAGGTACCAAGAGACCCAGTACTTC.

This clone was counted a few times. The rearrangement joins TRBV28 to TRBJ2-7, with 8 positions matching TRBD1. This CDR3 is built from 13 residues. V gave up 6 bases and J gave up 3 bases; unmatched junction bases: 4. Looked up from germline, CDR1 is MDHEN and CDR2 is SYDVKM. The CDR3 DNA reads TGTGCCAGCAGGTTGACAGGGGACTACGAGCAGTACTTC. This codes for CASRLTGDYEQYF.

This sequence joins TRBV5-4 and TRBJ2-3; TRBD2 might be the D (5 bases). V lost 2 bases, J lost 1 base, and 8 bases lay in between. Germline CDR1 reads SGHNT; CDR2 reads YYREEE (reference sequence). The CDR3 contains 14 residues. CDR3 in amino acids: CASSFRSGTDTQYF. CDR3 nucleotides: TGTGCCAGCAGCTTCCGTAGCGGCACAGATACGCAGTATTTT.

The V gene is TRBV4-1, the J gene TRBJ1-5; D is unclear. This CDR3 spans 16 amino acids. In germline, CDR1 is MGHRA, CDR2 YSYEKL. Trimming left V 0 bases short and J 0 bases short, with 9 bases between. In nucleotides, the CDR3 is TGCGCCAGCAGCCAAGATGGAACTAATAGCAATCAGCCCCAGCATTTT. Translating it yields CASSQDGTNSNQPQHF.

V gene TRBV7-9 combines with J gene TRBJ1-1, with D possibly TRBD1 on 6 matching bases. Germline-derived CDR1 and CDR2 are SEHNR and FQNEAQ (reference sequence). The CDR3 has 14 amino acids. V was trimmed by 5 bases and J by 5 bases, leaving 15 bases between them. The CDR3 region is CASSPRDTQTEAFF. CDR3 nucleotide sequence: TGTGCCAGCAGCCCTCGGGACACTCAAACTGAAGCTTTCTTT.

V usage is TRBV19 and J usage is TRBJ1-2; D unresolved. This CDR3 contains 15 residues. V lost 8 bases and J lost 4, with 20 bases in between. The germline V gene has CDR1 LNHDA and CDR2 SQIVND (reference sequence). The CDR3 DNA follows: TGTGCCAGTTCCCGAAACAGAAACCTCTTCTATGGCTACACCTTC. Protein product: CASSRNRNLFYGYTF.

J is TRBJ1-1 and V is TRBV5-1; D is ambiguous. CDR1 and CDR2 from the germline V gene are SGHRS and YFSETQ. V dropped 0 bases and J dropped 4 bases, with 7 bases sitting between them. This CDR3 is 13 amino acids long. As DNA, the CDR3 is TGCGCCAGCAGCTTGGTAGGGAGCACTGAAGCTTTCTTT. As protein: CASSLVGSTEAFF.

This chain connects TRBV2 to TRBJ2-1; 10 bases match TRBD2. Trimming removed 10 bases from V and 7 bases from J; junction bases left unmatched: 4. CDR1 and CDR2 from the germline V gene are SNHLY and FYNNEI. The CDR3 totals 12 residues. The CDR3 nucleotides are TGTGCCACGGAGGGACTAGCGAATGAGCAGTTCTTC. Protein: CATEGLANEQFF.